The source of this TCR beta chain is a study of CD8 T cells in Susac syndrome. At the level of the study: The Susac syndrome patients that were sequenced included over 5 with active disease and fewer than 10 in remission. Patients with Susac syndrome were therapy-naive, treated with corticosteroids, or treated with intravenous immunoglobulin alone when blood was collected.

Trimming shortened V by 0 bases and J by 9 bases, and 19 bases separated the two germline ends. CDR1 is SGDLS, CDR2 YYNGEE, per germline. The length of the CDR3 is 16 residues. Random hexamers primed reverse transcription of 0.5 to 1 ug RNA. Across 54 Vbeta and 13 Jbeta, TCR beta CDR3 was amplified with immunoSEQ multiplex PCR. In TCRdb, the immunoSEQ multiplex PCR reads were re-called with MiXCR into one record per CDR3 protein. Of 95,000 to 150,000 distinct CDR3 sequences in the sample, roughly 95% were seen once. Negative isolation was applied to CD8+ and CD4+ T cells, and FACS enrichment was applied to TEMRA cells.

V and J are TRBV9 and TRBJ2-1, with D maybe TRBD2 (5 bases). The sequence was collected from a human donor with Susac syndrome. Source material: CD4+ T cells from PBMCs. The chain's CDR3 is CASSVGLAGDNGEQFF. DNA for the CDR3: TGTGCCAGCAGCGTAGGCCTAGCAGGAGATAATGGTGAGCAGTTCTTC.